The 24 T cell receptor beta chains below all came from one sample that was sequenced in a study of blood T cell repertoires in COVID-19. Using immunoSEQ multiplex PCR, the repertoire was profiled, and TCRdb retains in-frame clones only, with some absent. Of some 490,000 clones listed, around 85% were seen once; the top ten hold 7% to 10%. The source material was PBMCs or T cells enriched from blood (not recorded which). The receptors come from a woman aged 60-70 years who had recovered from COVID-19.

The chain recombines TRBV3-1 (or the pseudogene TRBV3-2) with TRBJ1-5; D is undetermined. Germline CDR1 reads LGHDT; CDR2 reads YNNKEL (reference sequence). The CDR3 runs to 15 residues. The V and J ends lost 0 bases and 5 bases respectively, with 11 bases between them. CDR3 in amino acids: CASSQDLSVHQPQHF. The CDR3, as DNA: TGTGCCAGCAGCCAAGATCTGTCTGTCCATCAGCCCCAGCATTTT.

The chain has TRBV5-1 and TRBJ2-2, with a weak D call TRBD2 (6 bases). Trimming cost V 0 bases and J 6 bases, with 9 bases left between them. This CDR3 region has 14 residues. Germline V gene data show CDR1 as SGHRS and CDR2 as YFSETQ. Here the CDR3 reads CASSLDTSPGELFF. For the CDR3, the DNA is TGCGCCAGCAGCTTGGATACTAGCCCCGGGGAGCTGTTTTTT.

The rearrangement uses TRBV27 and TRBJ2-3; 9 bases agree with TRBD1. CDR1 is MNHEY, CDR2 SMNVEV, per germline (reference sequence). The CDR3 is 16 amino acids. After removal of 3 bases from V and 6 bases from J, the junction contained 10 bases not matched to a gene. CDR3 nucleotide sequence: TGTGCCAGCAGTTTGTACCGGACAGGGGAGGGCGATACGCAGTATTTT. It yields the protein CASSLYRTGEGDTQYF.

With respect to this clone: Other DNA sequences from this sample encode an identical CDR3 as well. The rearrangement uses TRBV6-5 and TRBJ1-1; no firm D call. CDR3 length equals 13 residues. Germline CDR1 is MNHEY and CDR2 is SVGAGI. The germline V and J ends were trimmed by 6 bases and 1 base, with 9 bases remaining between them. In DNA, the CDR3 is TGTGCCAGCAGCCCCCGAGGGAACACTGAAGCTTTCTTT. It codes for CASSPRGNTEAFF.

This clone was seen only a few times. The V and J genes are TRBV24-1 and TRBJ2-1; no reliable D call. CDR3 length: 14 residues. Germline loops: CDR1 KGHDR, CDR2 SFDVKD. V shed 2 bases and J shed 7 bases, with 11 bases lying between them. Here the CDR3 reads CATSDSSTGNEQFF. The CDR3 DNA sequence: TGTGCCACCAGTGATTCCTCTACGGGTAATGAGCAGTTCTTC.

A single count supports this clone. The chain combines TRBV4-1 with TRBJ2-2; no definite D call. CDR3 length: 15 amino acids. Germline assignment: CDR1 MGHRA and CDR2 YSYEKL. Trimming cost V 0 bases and J 4 bases, with 9 bases left between them. The DNA for the CDR3 is TGCGCCAGCAGCCAAGAGTACCCTAGCACCGGGGAGCTGTTTTTT. Its protein is CASSQEYPSTGELFF.

The chain links TRBV24-1 to TRBJ2-2, with a possible D match to TRBD1 (6 bases). CDR3 length equals 15 residues. The germline V gene has CDR1 KGHDR and CDR2 SFDVKD. Trimming removed 8 bases at V and 5 bases at J, with 17 bases between. CDR3 protein: CATMETGSGTGELFF. The DNA of the CDR3 is TGTGCCACCATGGAGACAGGCTCGGGGACCGGGGAGCTGTTTTTT.

This rearrangement joins TRBV5-1 to TRBJ2-3; tentatively, D is TRBD1 (6 bases). V lost 4 bases to trimming and J lost 2 bases, with 11 bases between them. CDR3 length equals 14 residues. CDR1 and CDR2 from the germline V gene are SGHRS and YFSETQ. The CDR3, as DNA: TGCGCCAGCAGCGAGGGGGTAGCCACAGATACGCAGTATTTT. This sequence encodes CASSEGVATDTQYF.

This clone was counted between two and nine times. This chain links TRBV6-2 or TRBV6-3 with TRBJ2-4; weak D call: TRBD2 (5 bases). The germline CDR1 and CDR2 sequences are MNHEY and SVGEGT. V dropped 5 bases and J dropped 0 bases, with 11 bases sitting between them. This CDR3 is built from 15 residues. This CDR3 is CASSNSELAKNIQYF. CDR3 nucleotides: TGTGCCAGCAGTAATAGCGAGTTAGCCAAAAACATTCAGTACTTC.

This chain uses TRBV5-1 with TRBJ2-1, with 8 bases fitting TRBD2. The trim removed 1 base at V and 2 bases at J, leaving 2 bases unmatched. The CDR3 extends over 15 amino acids. Germline V gene lookup returns CDR1 SGHRS and CDR2 YFSETQ. CDR3 bases: TGCGCCAGCAGCTTGCGGGGGGGCGCCTACAATGAGCAGTTCTTC. Protein sequence: CASSLRGGAYNEQFF.

The V gene is TRBV4-1, the J gene TRBJ2-2; 7 bases map to TRBD2. Germline-derived CDR1 and CDR2 are MGHRA and YSYEKL. The CDR3 length is 16 residues. V lost 0 bases to trimming and J lost 7 bases; unmatched junction nucleotides: 8. The chain's CDR3 is CASSQDWASGHGELFF. CDR3 in DNA: TGCGCCAGCAGCCAAGACTGGGCTAGCGGACACGGGGAGCTGTTTTTT.

The chain combines TRBV19 with TRBJ1-5; D possibly corresponds to TRBD1 (5 bases). This CDR3 is 15 amino acids long. Deletions cut 7 bases from V and 7 bases from J, with 20 bases between. Germline V gene sequence: CDR1 LNHDA, CDR2 SQIVND (reference sequence). The DNA for the CDR3 is TGTGCCAGTATGATCGGGACTGTTAGTCGGCAGCCCCAGCATTTT. Translation: CASMIGTVSRQPQHF.

The J gene is TRBJ1-4, the V gene TRBV9; 10 nucleotides match TRBD1. This CDR3 comprises 15 residues. The germline V gene has CDR1 SGDLS and CDR2 YYNGEE. J lost 5 bases, V lost 3 bases, and 4 bases had no gene match. Here the CDR3 DNA reads TGTGCCAGCAGCGAGGGGGACAGGGGAAATGAAAAACTGTTTTTT. This gives the protein CASSEGDRGNEKLFF.

J is TRBJ1-2 and V is TRBV5-1, with D tentatively TRBD1 (6 bases). There are 15 residues in the CDR3. Trimming left V 0 bases short and J 0 bases short, with 9 bases between. Germline V gene data show CDR1 as SGHRS and CDR2 as YFSETQ. The CDR3 nucleotides read TGCGCCAGCAGCTTGGAAGGGGGAACTAACTATGGCTACACCTTC. It specifies CASSLEGGTNYGYTF. Full variable domain (rest looked up from reference TRBV5-1 and TRBJ1-2): KAGVTQTPRYLIKTRGQQVTLSCSPISGHRSVSWYQQTPGQGLQFLFEYFSETQRNKGNFPGRFSGRQFSNSRSEMNVSTLELGDSALYLCASSLEGGTNYGYTFGSGTRLTVV.

The chain carries TRBV20-1 and TRBJ2-3, with D perhaps TRBD1 (5 bases). The V end lost 3 bases, the J end lost 0 bases, and 10 bases lay between the germline ends. Germline V CDR1 and CDR2: DFQATT, SNEGSKA (reference sequence). This CDR3 has 14 residues. The CDR3 coding sequence is TGCAGTGCTAGTCGGCAGGGCAGCACAGATACGCAGTATTTT. Protein product: CSASRQGSTDTQYF.

The rearrangement uses TRBV19 and TRBJ1-1; TRBD1 matches at 7 bases. The CDR3 runs to 12 residues. V was clipped by 8 bases and J by 4 bases; unmatched bases: 4. Germline CDR1 is LNHDA and CDR2 is SQIVND (reference sequence). In DNA, the CDR3 is TGTGCCAGTCGCCCAGGGGGCACTGAAGCTTTCTTT. Protein product: CASRPGGTEAFF. The entire variable domain, with the rest obtained from reference TRBV19 and TRBJ1-1, is as follows: DGGITQSPKYLFRKEGQNVTLSCEQNLNHDAMYWYRQDPGQGLRLIYYSQIVNDFQKGDIAEGYSVSREKKESFPLTVTSAQKNPTAFYLCASRPGGTEAFFGQGTRLTVV.

V gene TRBV12-3 or TRBV12-4 combines with J gene TRBJ1-2; D unclear. This CDR3 is 13 amino acids long. Trimming pared 4 bases from V and 4 bases from J, leaving 10 bases between. CDR3 residues: CASSSYLLYGYTF. The CDR3, as DNA: TGTGCCAGCAGTTCTTATCTCCTCTATGGCTACACCTTC.

The gene calls are TRBV30 and TRBJ1-4; D unclear. The length of the CDR3 is 15 residues. V dropped 8 bases and J dropped 11 bases, with 27 bases sitting between them. Germline-derived CDR1 and CDR2 are GTSNPN and SVGIG (reference sequence). CDR3 DNA sequence: TGTGCCGCCCGAAAGGCCGGGGTGGTGAGAAAGAAACTGTTTTTT. This encodes CAARKAGVVRKKLFF.

The rearrangement uses TRBV28 and TRBJ1-6; no clear D gene. The CDR3 is made up of 16 amino acids. Trimming shortened V by 6 bases and J by 6 bases, and 18 bases separated the two germline ends. In germline, CDR1 is MDHEN, CDR2 SYDVKM. The CDR3 protein is CASSPTDGGLNSPLHF. CDR3 coding DNA: TGTGCCAGCAGCCCTACGGACGGAGGACTTAATTCACCCCTCCACTTT.

This clone has a handful of counts. This sequence joins TRBV6-5 and TRBJ1-2, with 7 bases lining up with TRBD1. The CDR3 is 14 amino acids. After removal of 0 bases from V and 5 bases from J, the junction contained 3 bases not matched to a gene. The germline V gene has CDR1 MNHEY and CDR2 SVGAGI. For the CDR3, the DNA is TGTGCCAGCAGTTACTCGCGACAGGGATATGGCTACACCTTC. Translating it yields CASSYSRQGYGYTF.

The chain links TRBV2 to TRBJ1-5, with 7 bases identical to TRBD1. This CDR3 comprises 15 residues. CDR1 and CDR2 from the germline V gene are SNHLY and FYNNEI. V was pared by 3 bases and J by 2 bases, with 4 bases of the junction left unmatched. The CDR3 DNA follows: TGTGCCAGCAGTGAGGAAGGACAGGGCAATCAGCCCCAGCATTTT. Encoded protein: CASSEEGQGNQPQHF.

V is TRBV5-1 and J is TRBJ2-5, with 8 positions matching TRBD1. Germline CDR1 SGHRS, CDR2 YFSETQ. V lost 5 bases to trimming and J lost 4 bases; unmatched junction nucleotides: 4. The CDR3 is 13 residues long. CDR3 sequence (DNA): TGCGCCAGCAGTTACCAGGGGGCAGAGACCCAGTACTTC. Translated: CASSYQGAETQYF.

The CDR3 nucleotides are TGTGCCAGCAGCCATGCCGGAGGAGTTCTTATGGCGCAGTTCTTC. As protein: CASSHAGGVLMAQFF. The chain links TRBV3-1 (or the pseudogene TRBV3-2) to TRBJ2-1; D is possibly TRBD2 (5 bases). This CDR3 comprises 15 residues. Per the germline V gene, CDR1 is LGHDT and CDR2 is YNNKEL (reference sequence). Trimming shortened V by 3 bases and J by 12 bases, and 21 bases separated the two germline ends.

The rearrangement uses TRBV5-1 and TRBJ2-3, with a possible D match to TRBD2 (6 bases). The length of the CDR3 is 16 residues. V shed 4 bases and J shed 6 bases, with 21 bases lying between them. Germline assignment: CDR1 SGHRS and CDR2 YFSETQ. CDR3 DNA sequence: TGCGCCAGCAGCATGCAACCCGGGTCCCGGGAGGATACGCAGTATTTT. It specifies CASSMQPGSREDTQYF.